The clone carrying this TCR beta chain occurred many times. Germline CDR1 SGHTA, CDR2 FQGNSA. V dropped 1 base and J dropped 0 bases, with 7 bases sitting between them. This CDR3 is built from 15 residues. This specimen comes from a study of T cells of healthy individuals. MiXCR, applied by TCRdb to the 5' RACE reads, yields one record per CDR3 protein. The sample has about 82,000 distinct CDR3 sequences, about 4.8% seen once. The clonotype was recovered from a female donor in good health. The chain links TRBV7-2 to TRBJ1-5, with D unresolved. The CDR3 sequence is CASSLGHRSNQPQHF. DNA of the CDR3: TGTGCCAGCAGCTTAGGACACCGTAGCAATCAGCCCCAGCATTTT.